A single sample is the source of the 7 T cell receptor beta chains below, sequenced in a study of T cells in Graves' hyperthyroidism and ophthalmopathy. The TCR beta CDR3 regions underwent amplification using RNA transcripts as the source. TCR CDR3 regions were first amplified by RT-PCR with HTBI primers. Via MiXCR, TCRdb re-called the multiplex PCR reads, giving one row per CDR3 protein. The table includes around 580,000 distinct CDR3 sequences, just over 45% detected once. The source material was peripheral blood or thyroid tissue (not recorded which). These receptor sequences come from a woman in her late teens or twenties with Graves' hyperthyroidism.

The rearrangement uses TRBV7-9 and TRBJ2-1, with D possibly being TRBD2 (6 bases). The CDR3 has 16 residues. The V and J ends lost 5 bases and 0 bases respectively, with 14 bases between them. Germline V gives CDR1 SEHNR, CDR2 FQNEAQ (reference sequence). The CDR3 is CASSPSSGSSYNEQFF. The CDR3 nucleotides read TGTGCCAGCAGCCCGAGTAGCGGTAGCTCCTACAATGAGCAGTTCTTC.

With respect to this clonotype: One end of the junction does not line up with germline, which may come from a read error. The chain is built from TRBV12-3 or TRBV12-4 and TRBJ2-2, with 9 bases fitting TRBD2. This CDR3 contains 15 residues. CDR3 amino acids: CASRVSGRHTGELVF. The CDR3 DNA reads TGTGCCAGCAGGGTTAGCGGGAGACACACCGGGGAGCTGGTTTTT.

V is TRBV30 and J is TRBJ1-1; no reliable D call. Trimming removed 2 bases at V and 2 bases at J, with 9 bases between. Germline assignment: CDR1 GTSNPN and CDR2 SVGIG (reference sequence). This CDR3 is built from 13 residues. The CDR3 loop is CAWSRDFNTEAFF. DNA of the CDR3: TGTGCCTGGAGTAGAGATTTTAACACTGAAGCTTTCTTT.

The chain carries TRBV14 and TRBJ2-7; 14 bases match TRBD2. Trimming took 3 bases from V and 1 from J; bases not matched to a gene: 5. Germline lookup yields CDR1 SGHDN and CDR2 FVKESK. CDR3 size: 17 residues. The CDR3 DNA reads TGTGCCAGCAGCCATCGTCGGACTAGCGGGAGGTCCTACGAGCAGTACTTC. This sequence encodes CASSHRRTSGRSYEQYF.

This clonotype was detected a few times. The chain recombines TRBV9 with TRBJ2-7; D is perhaps TRBD2 (6 bases). Trimming shortened V by 7 bases and J by 3 bases, and 8 bases separated the two germline ends. Germline V gene sequence: CDR1 SGDLS, CDR2 YYNGEE. The CDR3 length is 11 residues. This chain's CDR3 is CASSGDYEQYF. In DNA, the CDR3 is TGTGCCAGCTCGGGGGACTACGAGCAGTACTTC.

This clonotype was observed many times. This chain connects TRBV5-1 to TRBJ2-7; D remains unclear. Germline-derived CDR1 and CDR2 are SGHRS and YFSETQ. The CDR3 is made up of 14 amino acids. V was pared by 0 bases and J by 2 bases, with 9 bases between. In DNA, the CDR3 is TGCGCCAGCAGCTTGGTGCCGGATACCTACGAGCAGTACTTC. It is translated as CASSLVPDTYEQYF. Drawing the rest from reference TRBV5-1 and TRBJ2-7, the complete variable domain is KAGVTQTPRYLIKTRGQQVTLSCSPISGHRSVSWYQQTPGQGLQFLFEYFSETQRNKGNFPGRFSGRQFSNSRSEMNVSTLELGDSALYLCASSLVPDTYEQYFGPGTRLTVT.

This rearrangement joins TRBV15 to TRBJ1-1; unclear D gene. Trimming took 4 bases from V and 6 from J, leaving 12 bases between them. The CDR3 runs 13 residues. Germline CDR1 LNHNV, CDR2 YYDKDF (reference sequence). The CDR3 DNA is TGTGCCACCAGCACCATTACAGAGGCTGAAGCTTTCTTT. As protein: CATSTITEAEAFF.